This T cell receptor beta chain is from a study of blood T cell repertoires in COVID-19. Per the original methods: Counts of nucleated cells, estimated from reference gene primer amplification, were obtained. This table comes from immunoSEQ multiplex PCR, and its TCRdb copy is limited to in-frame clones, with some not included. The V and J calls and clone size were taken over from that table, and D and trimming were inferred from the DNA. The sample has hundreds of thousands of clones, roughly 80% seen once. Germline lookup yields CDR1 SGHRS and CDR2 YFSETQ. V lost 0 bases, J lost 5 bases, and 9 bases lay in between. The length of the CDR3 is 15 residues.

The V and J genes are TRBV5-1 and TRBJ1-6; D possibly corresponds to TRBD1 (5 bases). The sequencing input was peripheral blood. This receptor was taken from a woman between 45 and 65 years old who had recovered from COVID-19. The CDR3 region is CASSLGQRNNSPLHF. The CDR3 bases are TGCGCCAGCAGCTTGGGACAGAGAAATAATTCACCCCTCCACTTT.